Listed below are T cell receptor beta chains from one sample, sequenced in a study of blood T cell repertoires in COVID-19. Data came from immunoSEQ multiplex PCR; TCRdb stores just in-frame clones and leaves some out. This table has 120,000 to 150,000 clones, more than 75% appearing once. Material: peripheral blood. The origin of the receptors is a man in his sixties with acute or convalescent COVID-19. CDR3s include the opening cysteine and the closing phenylalanine or tryptophan. The order of the fields is D gene, J gene, V gene, clone size, CDR3 DNA, CDR3 protein. A D gene is named only where the DNA matches it firmly. Some rows have no size entry. The others give once, few or many, or a class for an expanded clone.

d_gene: -; j_gene: TRBJ1-1; v_gene: TRBV6-5; abundance: -; CDR3nt: TGTGCCAGCAGTTACCGGACAGAGGGCACTGAAGCTTTCTTT; CDR3aa: CASSYRTEGTEAFF
d_gene: TRBD2; j_gene: TRBJ2-7; v_gene: TRBV5-4; abundance: many; CDR3nt: TGTGCCAGCAGCTACCTAGCGGGTGACTACGAGCAGTACTTC; CDR3aa: CASSYLAGDYEQYF
d_gene: -; j_gene: TRBJ1-2; v_gene: TRBV6-5; abundance: -; CDR3nt: TGTGCCAGCAGTTACTCGGTAGTATCTACTAACTATGGCTACACCTTC; CDR3aa: CASSYSVVSTNYGYTF
d_gene: TRBD2; j_gene: TRBJ2-1; v_gene: TRBV19; abundance: -; CDR3nt: TGTGCCAGTAATCCATCTATAGGTCTAGCGGGAGCTCATGAGCAGTTCTTC; CDR3aa: CASNPSIGLAGAHEQFF
d_gene: TRBD2; j_gene: TRBJ2-1; v_gene: TRBV15; abundance: -; CDR3nt: TGTGCCACCAGCATGAGCGGGAAAGGGTACAATGAGCAGTTCTTC; CDR3aa: CATSMSGKGYNEQFF
d_gene: TRBD1; j_gene: TRBJ1-2; v_gene: TRBV29-1; abundance: -; CDR3nt: TGCAGCGATTGGACAGGGAGGGATGGCTACACCTTC; CDR3aa: CSDWTGRDGYTF
d_gene: -; j_gene: TRBJ1-5; v_gene: TRBV5-1; abundance: -; CDR3nt: TGCGCCAGCAGCAACGGGAATAGCAATCAGCCCCAGCATTTT; CDR3aa: CASSNGNSNQPQHF
d_gene: -; j_gene: TRBJ2-3; v_gene: TRBV18; abundance: -; CDR3nt: TGTGCCAGCTCACCACCTCGGCAGGGGATCACAGATACGCAGTATTTT; CDR3aa: CASSPPRQGITDTQYF
d_gene: TRBD2; j_gene: TRBJ2-3; v_gene: TRBV13; abundance: -; CDR3nt: TGTGCCACCCCGGGACTAGGGAGCACAGATACGCAGTATTTT; CDR3aa: CATPGLGSTDTQYF
d_gene: TRBD1; j_gene: TRBJ2-1; v_gene: TRBV27; abundance: few; CDR3nt: TGTGCCAGCAGTTTATCCCAGGGGGCTTACAATGAGCAGTTCTTC; CDR3aa: CASSLSQGAYNEQFF
d_gene: -; j_gene: TRBJ2-1; v_gene: TRBV3-1/TRBV3-2; abundance: once; CDR3nt: TGTGCCAGCAGCCCATCGACTCTAACCTCCTACAATGAGCAGTTCTTC; CDR3aa: CASSPSTLTSYNEQFF
d_gene: TRBD1; j_gene: TRBJ2-7; v_gene: TRBV19; abundance: -; CDR3nt: TGTGCCAGCAGGACAGGGGACGAGCAGTACTTC; CDR3aa: CASRTGDEQYF
d_gene: TRBD2; j_gene: TRBJ2-7; v_gene: TRBV4-2; abundance: -; CDR3nt: TGTGCCAGCAGCCCGGGGGTAGCGGGAGGAGTGGGCTACGAGCAGTACTTC; CDR3aa: CASSPGVAGGVGYEQYF
d_gene: -; j_gene: TRBJ2-2; v_gene: TRBV10-3; abundance: -; CDR3nt: TGTGCCAGCCAGTCTGACACCGGGGAGCTGTTTTTT; CDR3aa: CASQSDTGELFF
d_gene: -; j_gene: TRBJ1-1; v_gene: TRBV19; abundance: -; CDR3nt: TGTGCCAGTACCTACGACAGGCCGAACACTGAAGCTTTCTTT; CDR3aa: CASTYDRPNTEAFF
d_gene: TRBD2; j_gene: TRBJ2-7; v_gene: TRBV6-2/TRBV6-3; abundance: -; CDR3nt: TGTGCCAGCAGTCACATAGCGGGAGGCTACGAGCAGTACTTC; CDR3aa: CASSHIAGGYEQYF
d_gene: TRBD1; j_gene: TRBJ1-3; v_gene: TRBV5-5; abundance: -; CDR3nt: TGTGCCAGCAGCATCCGGACAGGGGGAAACACCATATATTTT; CDR3aa: CASSIRTGGNTIYF
d_gene: TRBD1; j_gene: TRBJ2-7; v_gene: TRBV5-1; abundance: -; CDR3nt: TGCGCCAGCAGCCCACCCGGGACAGGGGGCGATCAGCAGTACTTC; CDR3aa: CASSPPGTGGDQQYF
d_gene: TRBD1; j_gene: TRBJ2-7; v_gene: TRBV7-2; abundance: -; CDR3nt: TGTGCCAGCAGTGACAGGGCCTACGAGCAGTACTTC; CDR3aa: CASSDRAYEQYF
d_gene: TRBD1; j_gene: TRBJ1-2; v_gene: TRBV20-1; abundance: -; CDR3nt: TGCAGTGCTCCGACAGGGGGTGGCTACACCTTC; CDR3aa: CSAPTGGGYTF
d_gene: -; j_gene: TRBJ1-4; v_gene: TRBV6-6; abundance: -; CDR3nt: TGTGCCAGCAAGGAGGGTTGGGAAAAACTGTTTTTT; CDR3aa: CASKEGWEKLFF
d_gene: -; j_gene: TRBJ2-7; v_gene: TRBV7-9; abundance: -; CDR3nt: TGTGCCAGCAGCTTCGGGGTCTACGAGCAGTACTTC; CDR3aa: CASSFGVYEQYF
d_gene: TRBD1; j_gene: TRBJ2-5; v_gene: TRBV7-3; abundance: -; CDR3nt: TGTGCCAGCAGCCCAGGACAGGTCCAGACCCAGTACTTC; CDR3aa: CASSPGQVQTQYF
d_gene: -; j_gene: TRBJ2-5; v_gene: TRBV13; abundance: -; CDR3nt: TGTGCCAGCAGCTCCGGACAGATCCAAGAGACCCAGTACTTC; CDR3aa: CASSSGQIQETQYF
d_gene: -; j_gene: TRBJ2-2; v_gene: TRBV15; abundance: -; CDR3nt: TGTGCCACCAGCATCCAGGGTTTCACCGGGGAGCTGTTTTTT; CDR3aa: CATSIQGFTGELFF
d_gene: TRBD1; j_gene: TRBJ2-5; v_gene: TRBV5-4; abundance: few; CDR3nt: TGTGCCAGCAGCGGACAGGGGGCGCGAGAGACCCAGTACTTC; CDR3aa: CASSGQGARETQYF
d_gene: TRBD2; j_gene: TRBJ2-5; v_gene: TRBV27; abundance: -; CDR3nt: TGTGCCAGCAGCGGACGGGGGGGCCAAGAGACCCAGTACTTC; CDR3aa: CASSGRGGQETQYF
d_gene: -; j_gene: TRBJ2-3; v_gene: TRBV10-2; abundance: -; CDR3nt: TGCGCCAGCAGGCAGGGCTGGACAGATACGCAGTATTTT; CDR3aa: CASRQGWTDTQYF